Listed below are T cell receptor beta chains from one sample, sequenced in a study of post-analysis software for immune sequencing data. TCRdb recomputed calls from the PCR reads with MiXCR, one row per CDR3 protein. The data contain about 160,000 distinct CDR3 sequences, roughly 34% of them singletons. Sequences were derived from blood, sampled after autologous hematopoietic stem cell transplantation. These receptors came from a girl aged 5-17 years with multiple sclerosis. Both conserved end residues are part of each CDR3. The D gene is left open where the match is weak. Clone size appears in some rows only: once, few, many, or a class for an expanded clone.

j_call: TRBJ2-6
d_call: -
v_call: TRBV2
clone_size: few
cdr3_aa: CASRIGPGFGANVLTF
cdr3_nt: TGTGCCAGCAGAATAGGCCCTGGGTTTGGGGCCAACGTCCTGACTTTC

j_call: TRBJ2-5
d_call: -
v_call: TRBV7-2
clone_size: -
cdr3_aa: CASSLTPGRQETQYF
cdr3_nt: TGTGCCAGCAGCTTAACACCGGGACGGCAAGAGACCCAGTACTTC

j_call: TRBJ2-3
d_call: -
v_call: TRBV6-5
clone_size: few
cdr3_aa: CASSHRGTDTQYF
cdr3_nt: TGTGCCAGCAGTCACCGCGGGACAGATACGCAGTATTTT

j_call: TRBJ2-7
d_call: -
v_call: TRBV29-1
clone_size: few
cdr3_aa: CSVEDWDGSSYEQYF
cdr3_nt: TGCAGCGTTGAAGACTGGGACGGGAGCTCCTACGAGCAGTACTTC

j_call: TRBJ2-1
d_call: TRBD1
v_call: TRBV20-1
clone_size: -
cdr3_aa: CSAIPGQGYNEQFF
cdr3_nt: TGCAGTGCTATACCGGGACAGGGGTACAATGAGCAGTTCTTC

j_call: TRBJ2-6
d_call: -
v_call: TRBV14
clone_size: -
cdr3_aa: CASSQPHTGPGANVLTF
cdr3_nt: TGTGCCAGCAGCCAACCCCATACAGGTCCTGGGGCCAACGTCCTGACTTTC

j_call: TRBJ2-3
d_call: -
v_call: TRBV20-1
clone_size: -
cdr3_aa: CSARGLGREGVTDTQYF
cdr3_nt: TGCAGTGCTAGAGGGCTCGGACGAGAGGGCGTGACAGATACGCAGTATTTT

j_call: TRBJ1-1
d_call: -
v_call: TRBV28
clone_size: -
cdr3_aa: CASSLSVTTSEAFF
cdr3_nt: TGTGCCAGCAGTTTATCCGTGACCACGTCTGAAGCTTTCTTT

j_call: TRBJ2-6
d_call: -
v_call: TRBV9
clone_size: -
cdr3_aa: CASSPMPRLIWANVLTF
cdr3_nt: TGTGCCAGCAGCCCAATGCCCAGGCTTATCTGGGCCAACGTCCTGACTTTC

j_call: TRBJ1-2
d_call: -
v_call: TRBV18
clone_size: once
cdr3_aa: CAGSPPSTGIGGYTF
cdr3_nt: TGTGCCGGCTCGCCGCCCTCTACAGGGATTGGTGGCTACACCTTC

j_call: TRBJ1-1
d_call: -
v_call: TRBV20-1
clone_size: -
cdr3_aa: CSAATGINTEAFF
cdr3_nt: TGCAGTGCTGCTACAGGGATCAACACTGAAGCTTTCTTT

j_call: TRBJ1-6
d_call: -
v_call: TRBV4-3
clone_size: few
cdr3_aa: CASSQDLGSPLHF
cdr3_nt: TGCGCCAGCAGCCAAGATTTAGGATCACCCCTCCACTTT